This TCR beta chain was captured in a study of shared clonotypes between healthy human individuals. Whole-study context: Every donor yielded three CD4 naive, three CD4 memory, two CD8 naive and one CD8 memory plate. Findings and limits, study-wide: Measured sharing among donors was expected to vary with sequencing depth.

Genomic DNA from each subset was divided evenly over several immunoSEQ plates. The table came from immunoSEQ multiplex PCR; TCRdb's copy has only in-frame clones and leaves some out. This table has 2.3 million or so clones, approximately 95% appearing once. Turning to this clone: As yet, its antigen is unknown.

The germline gives CDR1 SGHTA, CDR2 FQGTGA. This CDR3 is built from 15 residues. J was trimmed by 3 bases and V by 5 bases; bases with no gene match: 4. Splitting the CD4+ cells yielded a CD45RA+ naive subset and a CD45RA-negative memory subset. Sequenced sample: naive CD4+ T cells from PBMCs. Subset given: CD45RA+ positively selected. This sequence was found in a young man in good health. Some clones in this sample may be carry-over from other donors' samples. V is TRBV7-3 and J is TRBJ2-6; 7 bases agree with TRBD2. The CDR3 region is CASSREGVGANVLTF. CDR3 coding DNA: TGTGCCAGCAGCAGGGAGGGAGTTGGGGCCAACGTCCTGACTTTC. The full variable domain, with the rest looked up from reference TRBV7-3 and TRBJ2-6, is GAGVSQTPSNKVTEKGKYVELRCDPISGHTALYWYRQSLGQGPEFLIYFQGTGAADDSGLPNDRFFAVRPEGSVSTLKIQRTERGDSAVYLCASSREGVGANVLTFGAGSRLTVL.